This is a list of T cell receptor beta chains from one sample in a study of blood T cell repertoires in COVID-19. Sequencing used immunoSEQ multiplex PCR; TCRdb keeps in-frame clones, though not all of them. Of hundreds of thousands of clones listed, over 80% are singletons. Material: peripheral blood. The receptors were gathered from a woman under 40 with COVID-19, enrolled during active disease. Both conserved end residues are part of each CDR3. D genes are given only for firm matches. Clone size appears in some rows only: once, few, many, or a class for an expanded clone.

>TRBV19|-|-|TRBJ2-3
TGTGCCAGTAGCCAGGGTGGCCACACAGATACGCAGTATTTT
CASSQGGHTDTQYF
>TRBV6-5|-|-|TRBJ2-7
TGTGCCAGCAGCCCGCTCGGGGTCTACGAGCAGTACTTC
CASSPLGVYEQYF
>TRBV2|TRBD2|-|TRBJ2-1
TGTGCCAGCATGGACTGGGGGGGAGTCAATGAGCAGTTCTTC
CASMDWGGVNEQFF
>TRBV19|-|few|TRBJ2-1
TGTGCCAGTAGCCTCAGGGTCGGAGACAATGAGCAGTTCTTC
CASSLRVGDNEQFF
>TRBV30|-|-|TRBJ2-7
TGTGCCTGGAGTGTTAACAGGGTTTACGAGCAGTACTTC
CAWSVNRVYEQYF
>TRBV12-3/TRBV12-4|-|-|TRBJ1-5
TGTGCCAGCAGTGACACCCGGGGTCAGCCCCAGCATTTT
CASSDTRGQPQHF
>TRBV7-9|-|once|TRBJ2-3
TGTGCCAGCAGCCAGGGCCAAGCCCTGAGCACAGATACGCAGTATTTT
CASSQGQALSTDTQYF
>TRBV6-5|-|-|TRBJ1-6
TGTGCCAGCAGTTACGACAGGCTTAATTCACCCCTCCACTTT
CASSYDRLNSPLHF
>TRBV9|-|-|TRBJ2-3
TGTGCCAGCAGCCCCACGGTCGCGCCAGATACGCAGTATTTT
CASSPTVAPDTQYF
>TRBV6-2/TRBV6-3|TRBD1|few|TRBJ2-3
TGTGCCAGCAGTTACTCAGGGGGCTCTGGAGATACGCAGTATTTT
CASSYSGGSGDTQYF
>TRBV20-1|-|-|TRBJ2-7
TGCAGTGCTAGTATAGCCCCCGCCTACGAGCAGTACTTC
CSASIAPAYEQYF
>TRBV5-1|-|-|TRBJ1-4
TGCGCCAGCAGCTTACAGGGCTTAGGGGAAAAACTGTTTTTT
CASSLQGLGEKLFF
>TRBV3-1/TRBV3-2|-|-|TRBJ1-1
TGTGCCAGCAGCCAATCCGGACAGATGAACACTGAAGCTTTCTTT
CASSQSGQMNTEAFF
>TRBV6-5|-|-|TRBJ2-4
TGTGCCAGCAGTTCCCCAGGGGGAGGCAAAAACATTCAGTACTTC
CASSSPGGGKNIQYF
>TRBV28|TRBD2|-|TRBJ2-3
TGTGCCAGCAGTTTAGGGCCCCGTAGCGGGAGGGAGATAGATACGCAGTATTTT
CASSLGPRSGREIDTQYF
>TRBV7-2|-|-|TRBJ1-4
TGTGCCAGCAGCTTAAGGGCCCTCGGGGGACCGGAAAAACTGTTTTTT
CASSLRALGGPEKLFF
>TRBV7-2|-|once|TRBJ2-1
TGTGCCAGCAGCCAGTTCGGGACCTACAATGAGCAGTTCTTC
CASSQFGTYNEQFF
>TRBV6-2/TRBV6-3|TRBD1|-|TRBJ1-4
TGTGCCAGCAGTTCCACCCCCGGACAGGGGTCGGTAAAACTGTTTTTT
CASSSTPGQGSVKLFF
>TRBV4-3|-|once|TRBJ2-1
TGCGCCAGCAGCCAAGAGATCCCAGAAACACACCCCAATGAGCAGTTCTTC
CASSQEIPETHPNEQFF
>TRBV10-3|TRBD2|-|TRBJ2-1
TGTGCCATCAGTGACGGGATCACGAGCGGGAGGGTCTACAATGAGCAGTTCTTC
CAISDGITSGRVYNEQFF
>TRBV4-2|TRBD2|once|TRBJ2-3
TGTGCCAGCAGCCAACCCGCGGGGGGGAAGGCAGATACGCAGTATTTT
CASSQPAGGKADTQYF
>TRBV7-9|-|-|TRBJ2-7
TGTGCCAGCAGCCCCGGGAGCCATTACGAGCAGTACTTC
CASSPGSHYEQYF
>TRBV14|-|-|TRBJ2-7
TGTGCCAGCAGCCAGACGGACAACCTCAGGGTGGAGCAGTACTTC
CASSQTDNLRVEQYF
>TRBV7-2|-|-|TRBJ2-1
TGTGCCAGCAGCCCCTCGAGCGCAGTCGGCAATGAGCAGTTCTTC
CASSPSSAVGNEQFF
>TRBV30|TRBD1|-|TRBJ1-2
TGTGCCTGGGCCCGCGGGACAGGGGGCGATGGCTACACCTTC
CAWARGTGGDGYTF
>TRBV7-9|TRBD1|-|TRBJ1-6
TGTGCCAGCAGCTTCGACAGGGAAAGTTCACCCCTCCACTTT
CASSFDRESSPLHF
>TRBV27|TRBD1|few|TRBJ1-2
TGTGCCAGCAGTCGGGACAGTAACTATGGCTACACCTTC
CASSRDSNYGYTF
>TRBV7-6|-|-|TRBJ2-5
TGTGCCAGCAGCCCCACGGGACTTCTGACCCAGTACTTC
CASSPTGLLTQYF
>TRBV2|TRBD2|many|TRBJ2-2
TGTGCCAGCAGTGAAGGACTTAGCGGGAGGGCCGGGGAGCTGTTTTTT
CASSEGLSGRAGELFF
>TRBV14|-|-|TRBJ2-1
TGTGCCAGCAGCGCCATACGGGTCGGGAGAGATGAGCAGTTCTTC
CASSAIRVGRDEQFF
>TRBV19|TRBD2|few|TRBJ2-1
TGTGCCAGTAGCCCCTTTCTTAGCGGGAGGGTGTTTTACGAGCAGTTCTTC
CASSPFLSGRVFYEQFF